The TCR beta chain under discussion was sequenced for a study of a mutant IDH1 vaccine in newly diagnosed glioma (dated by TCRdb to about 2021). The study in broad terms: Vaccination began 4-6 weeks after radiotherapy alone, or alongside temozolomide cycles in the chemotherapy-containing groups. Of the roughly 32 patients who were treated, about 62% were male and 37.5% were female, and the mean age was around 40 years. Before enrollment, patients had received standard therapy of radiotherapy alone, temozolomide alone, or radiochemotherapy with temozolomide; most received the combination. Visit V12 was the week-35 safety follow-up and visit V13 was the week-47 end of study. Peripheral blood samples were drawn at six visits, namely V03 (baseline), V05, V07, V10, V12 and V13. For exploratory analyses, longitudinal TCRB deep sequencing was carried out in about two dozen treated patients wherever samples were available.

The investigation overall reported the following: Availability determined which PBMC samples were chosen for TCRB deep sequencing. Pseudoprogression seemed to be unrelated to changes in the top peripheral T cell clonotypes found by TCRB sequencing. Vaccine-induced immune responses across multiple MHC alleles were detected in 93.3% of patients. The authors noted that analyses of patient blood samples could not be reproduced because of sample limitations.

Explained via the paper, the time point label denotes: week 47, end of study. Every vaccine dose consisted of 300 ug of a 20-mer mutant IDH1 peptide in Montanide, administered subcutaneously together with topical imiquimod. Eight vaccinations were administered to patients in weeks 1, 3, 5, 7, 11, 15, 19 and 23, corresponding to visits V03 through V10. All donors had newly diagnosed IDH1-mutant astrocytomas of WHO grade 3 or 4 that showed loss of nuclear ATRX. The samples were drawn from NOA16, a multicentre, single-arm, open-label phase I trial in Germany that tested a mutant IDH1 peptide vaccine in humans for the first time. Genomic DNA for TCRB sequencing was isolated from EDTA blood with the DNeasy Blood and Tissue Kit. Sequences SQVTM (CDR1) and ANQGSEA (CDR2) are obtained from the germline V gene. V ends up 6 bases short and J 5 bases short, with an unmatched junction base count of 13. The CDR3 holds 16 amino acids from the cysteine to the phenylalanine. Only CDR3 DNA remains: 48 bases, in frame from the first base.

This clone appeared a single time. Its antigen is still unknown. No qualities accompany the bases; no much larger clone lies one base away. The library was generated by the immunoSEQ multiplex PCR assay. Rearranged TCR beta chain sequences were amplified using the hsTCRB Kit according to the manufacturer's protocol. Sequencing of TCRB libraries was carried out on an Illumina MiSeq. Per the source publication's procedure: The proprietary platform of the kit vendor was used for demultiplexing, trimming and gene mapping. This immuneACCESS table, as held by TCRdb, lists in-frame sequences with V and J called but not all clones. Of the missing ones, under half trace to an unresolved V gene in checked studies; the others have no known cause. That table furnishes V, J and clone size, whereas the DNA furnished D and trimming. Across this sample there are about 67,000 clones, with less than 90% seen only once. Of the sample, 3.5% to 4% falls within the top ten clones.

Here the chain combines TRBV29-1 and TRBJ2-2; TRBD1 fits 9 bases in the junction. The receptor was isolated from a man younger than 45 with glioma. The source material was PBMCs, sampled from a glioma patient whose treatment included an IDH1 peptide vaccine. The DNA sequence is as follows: TGCAGCGTCGGGACAGGGAAGGGGACCTGGACCGGGGAGCTGTTTTTT. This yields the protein CSVGTGKGTWTGELFF.